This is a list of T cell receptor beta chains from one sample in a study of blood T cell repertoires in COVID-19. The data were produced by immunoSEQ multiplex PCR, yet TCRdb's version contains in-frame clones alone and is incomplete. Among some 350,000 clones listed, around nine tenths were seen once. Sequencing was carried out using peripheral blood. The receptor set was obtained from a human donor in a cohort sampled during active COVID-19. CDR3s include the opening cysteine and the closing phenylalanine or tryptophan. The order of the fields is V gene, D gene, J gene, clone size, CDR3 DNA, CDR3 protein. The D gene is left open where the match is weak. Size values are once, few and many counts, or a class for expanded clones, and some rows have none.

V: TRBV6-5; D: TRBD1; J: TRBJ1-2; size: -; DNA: TGTGCCAGCAGGAAAATGGGACAGGCCTATGGCTACACCTTC; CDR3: CASRKMGQAYGYTF
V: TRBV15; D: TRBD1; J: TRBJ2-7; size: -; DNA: TGTGCCACCAGCAGAGTAGGGACAGGGATCTACGAGCAGTACTTC; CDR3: CATSRVGTGIYEQYF
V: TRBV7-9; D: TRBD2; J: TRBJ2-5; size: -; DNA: TGTGCCAGCAGCGACCGTAGCGGGAGTCAGGAGACCCAGTACTTC; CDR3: CASSDRSGSQETQYF
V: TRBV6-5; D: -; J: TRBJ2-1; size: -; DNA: TGTGCCAGCACCCGGGGCCAGGGAGGAGGTGAGCAGTTCTTC; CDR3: CASTRGQGGGEQFF
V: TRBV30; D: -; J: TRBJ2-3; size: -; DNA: TGTGCCTGGAGTGTTGCCAGGGGTACCCCAGGGGATACGCAGTATTTT; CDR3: CAWSVARGTPGDTQYF
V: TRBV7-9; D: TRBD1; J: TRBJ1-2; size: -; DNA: TGTGCCAGCAGCTCCCATTGGAGGGGGCGTAACTATGGCTACACCTTC; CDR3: CASSSHWRGRNYGYTF
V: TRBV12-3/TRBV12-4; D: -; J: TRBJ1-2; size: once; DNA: TGTGCCAGCAGCCCCGTCAGGGAGGGTGGCTACACCTTC; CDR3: CASSPVREGGYTF
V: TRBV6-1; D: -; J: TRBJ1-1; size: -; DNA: TGTGCCAGCAGTCCGCCGACAGAGAACACTGAAGCTTTCTTT; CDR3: CASSPPTENTEAFF
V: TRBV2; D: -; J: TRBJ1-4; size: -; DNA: TGTGCCAGCAGCGGTGTAAATGAAAAACTGTTTTTT; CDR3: CASSGVNEKLFF
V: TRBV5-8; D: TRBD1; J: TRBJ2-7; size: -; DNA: TGTGCCAGCAGCTCAGCCGGGACAGGGGTTGGCCACGAGCAGTACTTC; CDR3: CASSSAGTGVGHEQYF
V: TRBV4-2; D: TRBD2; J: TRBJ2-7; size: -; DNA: TGTGCCAGCAGCCAAGTCGCTAGCGGGACCTACGAGCAGTACTTC; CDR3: CASSQVASGTYEQYF
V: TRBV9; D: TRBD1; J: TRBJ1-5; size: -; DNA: TGTGCCAGCAGCGTAGCGGGGGGTAGGGGACAGGCGTTTAGCAATCAGCCCCAGCATTTT; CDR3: CASSVAGGRGQAFSNQPQHF
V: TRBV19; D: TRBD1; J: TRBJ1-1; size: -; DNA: TGTGCCAGTAGTCTCCTCCCCCCGACAGGGAGGGCTTTCTTT; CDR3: CASSLLPPTGRAFF
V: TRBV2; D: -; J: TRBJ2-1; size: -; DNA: TGTGCCAGCAGACAATACAATGAGCAGTTCTTC; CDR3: CASRQYNEQFF
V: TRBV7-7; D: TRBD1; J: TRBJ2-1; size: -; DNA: TGTGCCAGCAGCTCCGGACAGGGGGCCTACAATGAGCAGTTCTTC; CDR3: CASSSGQGAYNEQFF
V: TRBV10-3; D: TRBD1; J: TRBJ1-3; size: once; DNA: TGTGCCATCAAGGGGACAGGGTTTGGAAACACCATATATTTT; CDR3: CAIKGTGFGNTIYF
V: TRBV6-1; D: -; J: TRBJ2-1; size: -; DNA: TGTGCCAGCAGTGAAACGGAGAGCTCCTACAATGAGCAGTTCTTC; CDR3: CASSETESSYNEQFF
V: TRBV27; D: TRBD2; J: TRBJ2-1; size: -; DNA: TGTGCCAGCAGTTTACTAGCGGGAGGGCCTTTCTCGGAACGGTTCTTC; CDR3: CASSLLAGGPFSERFF